Listed below are T cell receptor beta chains from one sample, sequenced in a study of blood T cell repertoires in COVID-19. Repertoires were generated with immunoSEQ multiplex PCR, while TCRdb's copy carries only in-frame clones and drops some. This table has 250,000 to 350,000 clones, 87% appearing once. What was sequenced was peripheral blood. The receptors stem from a man aged 18 to 29 with active or convalescent COVID-19. CDR3s leave out the opening cysteine and the closing phenylalanine or tryptophan.

V	J	CDR3
TRBV19	TRBJ1-5	ASSIGTGRDQPQH
TRBV28	TRBJ2-7	ASMTAGGLMYEQY
TRBV11-3	TRBJ2-1	ASSFGSLNEQF
TRBV6-1	TRBJ1-1	ASSGWTGGSYTEAF
TRBV5-1	TRBJ2-7	ASSLHDSEPSYEQY
TRBV6-5	TRBJ1-3	ASSFDWTIGNTIY
TRBV5-6	TRBJ1-2	ASSLVSGGYT
TRBV7-2	TRBJ2-5	ASSFSGGAETQY
TRBV15	TRBJ2-3	ATSREGPTGADTQY
TRBV4-1	TRBJ1-2	ASSQTGLRGYT
TRBV28	TRBJ1-5	ASSPDRYSNQPQH
TRBV6-6	TRBJ1-2	ASSTLGTGGYGYT
TRBV5-6	TRBJ2-3	ASSLNQGSTDTQY
TRBV5-1	TRBJ1-2	ASSLGGSEFAYGYT
TRBV9	TRBJ2-3	ASSPGTASTDTQY
TRBV7-9	TRBJ2-5	ASSLEGRRGGTQY
TRBV11-2	TRBJ1-1	ASSFFGTGPMNTEAF
TRBV18	TRBJ1-1	ASSPGPGMNEPEAF
TRBV9	TRBJ2-2	ASSPRIAGGNTGELF
TRBV2	TRBJ1-1	ARKVGTEAF
TRBV2	TRBJ1-4	ASRVDRPSEKLF
TRBV28	TRBJ1-5	ASSLPYNQPQH
TRBV7-9	TRBJ2-2	ASSSPVGRSNTGELF
TRBV14	TRBJ2-4	ASSQDFRSTKNIQY
TRBV28	TRBJ2-7	ASHDRSYEQY
TRBV19	TRBJ2-3	ASRLAGSTDTQY